This T cell receptor (beta chain) was sequenced for a study of blood T cells in healthy people across ages. A second PCR of 7 to 11 cycles used a sample-barcoded 5' primer and a J-beta primer mix. TCRdb processed the 5' RACE reads anew with MiXCR; each CDR3 protein has one entry. The profile covers 850,000 to 1,000,000 distinct CDR3 sequences, with 45% to 50% appearing a single time and around an eighth taken by the ten largest. General study points: Aged donors had fewer naive CD4+ cells and lower diversity than long-lived donors. Estimates drawn from one million T cells were deemed to understate diversity.

The CDR3 is 15 amino acids. Germline loops: CDR1 KGHDR, CDR2 SFDVKD. Trimming at V came to 3 bases and at J to 5 bases, leaving 7 bases not matched to a gene. Concerning this clonotype: Its specificity is unknown.

The study isolated at least 6.5 million PBMCs from each sample. Sequencing input: blood. This sequence originates from a man younger than 45 in good health. The gene calls are TRBV24-1 and TRBJ2-3, with TRBD1 matching over 7 bases. The CDR3: CATSDKRGPGDTQYF. The CDR3 DNA follows: TGTGCCACCAGTGATAAGAGGGGGCCCGGAGATACGCAGTATTTT.